The source of this T cell receptor (beta chain) is a study of blood T cell repertoires in COVID-19. This clone was seen a handful of times. Measured with immunoSEQ multiplex PCR; TCRdb has only the in-frame clones, and not every one. The table includes more than 350,000 clones, roughly 88% detected once. V was trimmed by 3 bases and J by 2 bases, leaving 7 bases between them. The CDR3 extends over 13 amino acids. CDR1 and CDR2 (germline): MNHEY, SMNVEV (reference sequence). This chain uses TRBV27 with TRBJ1-1; D unclear. Sequenced input: PBMCs or T cells enriched from blood (not recorded which). This sequence was found in a woman aged 18-29 years who had been exposed to COVID-19. The CDR3 here is CASSFRLNTEAFF. DNA of the CDR3: TGTGCCAGCAGTTTCAGGCTAAACACTGAAGCTTTCTTT.